The 28 T cell receptor beta chains below all came from one sample that was sequenced in a study of blood T cell repertoires in COVID-19. TCRdb's table, derived via immunoSEQ multiplex PCR, lists solely in-frame clones and lacks some. The sample holds around 200,000 clones, more than 75% seen once. The sequenced sample consisted of peripheral blood. These receptors originate from a woman between 18 and 29 years old who had recovered from COVID-19.

The rearrangement uses TRBV5-4 and TRBJ2-5, with 14 bases matching TRBD2. The CDR3 spans 16 residues. Germline V CDR1 and CDR2: SGHNT, YYREEE (reference sequence). Trimming took 0 bases from V and 4 from J; bases not matched to a gene: 2. The CDR3 bases are TGTGCCAGCAGCTTGGTAGGACTAGCGGGAGGAGAGACCCAGTACTTC. Residues: CASSLVGLAGGETQYF. Based on the CDR3 plus reference TRBV5-4 and TRBJ2-5, the full variable domain is ETGVTQSPTHLIKTRGQQVTLRCSSQSGHNTVSWYQQALGQGPQFIFQYYREEENGRGNFPPRFSGLQFPNYSSELNVNALELDDSALYLCASSLVGLAGGETQYFGPGTRLLVL.

This clone turned up a few times. V usage is TRBV7-6 and J usage is TRBJ2-3; the match to TRBD2 covers 11 bases. After removal of 5 bases from V and 6 bases from J, the junction contained 10 bases not matched to a gene. CDR3 length equals 16 residues. CDR1 and CDR2 (germline): SGHVS, FNYEAQ. The CDR3 sequence is CASSPRYTSGSDTQYF. The DNA for the CDR3 is TGTGCCAGCAGCCCGCGCTATACTAGCGGGAGTGATACGCAGTATTTT.

The chain employs TRBV29-1 and TRBJ1-5; 7 bases are shared with TRBD1. The J segment lost 4 bases and the V segment lost 4 bases, leaving 10 bases of the junction unmatched. The CDR3 length is 15 residues. CDR1 is SQVTM, CDR2 ANQGSEA, per germline. CDR3 protein: CSVVGRGLQNQPQHF. The CDR3 coding sequence is TGCAGCGTTGTGGGTAGGGGGCTTCAGAATCAGCCCCAGCATTTT.

This clone was recorded a few times. The chain carries TRBV4-3 and TRBJ1-2; 7 bases align to TRBD1. The germline V gene has CDR1 LGHNA and CDR2 YSLEER. V shed 6 bases and J 9 bases; nucleotides not matched to a gene: 13. The CDR3 consists of 14 residues. The CDR3: CASRRRDSPGSYTF. In nucleotides, the CDR3 is TGCGCCAGCAGACGAAGGGACAGCCCAGGGAGCTACACCTTC.

J is TRBJ2-7 and V is TRBV29-1; a possible D gene is TRBD1 (5 bases). CDR1 is SQVTM and CDR2 is ANQGSEA in the germline V gene. The CDR3 extends over 11 amino acids. V was cut by 5 bases and J by 4 bases, with 9 bases left in between. In nucleotides, the CDR3 is TGCAGCGTTACAGGATCTTACGAGCAGTACTTC. It is translated as CSVTGSYEQYF.

The chain has TRBV5-6 and TRBJ2-1, with unresolved D. Trimming took off 4 bases at V and 15 bases at J, with 20 bases between the two ends. Germline CDR1 SGHDT, CDR2 YYEEEE. The CDR3 covers 13 residues. The CDR3 nucleotides read TGTGCCAGCAGCCGCCGTCTCGGGTCGGTTTTGTTCTTC. Its translation: CASSRRLGSVLFF.

This chain links TRBV12-2 with TRBJ2-7; TRBD2 is the table's D call, not checked against the DNA. TRBV12-2 is marked as a pseudogene. CDR3 length equals 17 residues. The CDR3 DNA sequence: TGTGCAAGTCGCTTAGTTAGCGGGAACGGCGGCTCCTACGAGCAGTACGTC. Amino acid sequence: CASRLVSGNGGSYEQYV.

The chain employs TRBV5-5 and TRBJ2-7; a possible D gene is TRBD1 (6 bases). The CDR3 extends over 17 amino acids. CDR1 is SGHKS and CDR2 is YYEKEE in the germline V gene (reference sequence). The V end lost 1 base, the J end lost 1 base, and 18 bases lay between the germline ends. The DNA of the CDR3 is TGTGCCAGCAGCTTGTACGATGGAGGACAGTTTTCCTACGAGCAGTACTTC. Protein: CASSLYDGGQFSYEQYF.

The chain has TRBV3-1 (or the pseudogene TRBV3-2) and TRBJ1-1, with D unclear. Germline V gives CDR1 LGHDT, CDR2 YNNKEL (reference sequence). The CDR3 consists of 15 residues. Between the trimmed V and J ends, which lost 4 bases and 1 base, there was a span of 13 bases. Here the CDR3 DNA reads TGTGCCAGCAGCCTTAGCCCTCAGCAGAACACTGAAGCTTTCTTT. Its translation: CASSLSPQQNTEAFF.

The chain recombines TRBV27 with TRBJ2-2; 9 nucleotides align to TRBD2. V lost 5 bases, J lost 1 base, and 2 bases stayed unmatched. CDR1 is MNHEY, CDR2 SMNVEV, per germline (reference sequence). This CDR3 spans 15 amino acids. The CDR3 DNA follows: TGTGCCAGCAGTCGACTAGCGGTGAACACCGGGGAGCTGTTTTTT. Protein product: CASSRLAVNTGELFF.

V is TRBV20-1 and J is TRBJ2-5, with 9 bases identical to TRBD2. Unmatched junction bases numbered 12, after V lost 3 bases and J lost 7 bases. The CDR3 extends over 15 amino acids. Germline CDR1 reads DFQATT; CDR2 reads SNEGSKA (reference sequence). The CDR3 region has the DNA TGCAGTGCTAGTACGCGGGGGGGGGCTCTCGGGACCCAGTACTTC. It is translated as CSASTRGGALGTQYF.

This sequence joins TRBV7-6 and TRBJ2-1, with 7 bases aligning to TRBD2. Germline assignment: CDR1 SGHVS and CDR2 FNYEAQ. The CDR3 totals 15 residues. V shed 5 bases and J 9 bases; nucleotides not matched to a gene: 13. The CDR3 DNA is TGTGCCAGCAGCATTGTAGCGGGTAGGATGGGTGAGCAGTTCTTC. Its translation: CASSIVAGRMGEQFF.

V and J are TRBV28 and TRBJ1-1; possible D gene TRBD1, 6 bases. CDR3 length equals 16 residues. V gave up 4 bases and J gave up 11 bases, with 26 bases separating them. Germline CDR1 reads MDHEN; CDR2 reads SYDVKM. CDR3 bases: TGTGCCAGCAGTTCTCCCTTACAGGGAACAACGCCCCGGGCTTTCTTT. It translates to CASSSPLQGTTPRAFF.

This chain connects TRBV18 to TRBJ1-4, with TRBD1 matching 8 bases. The CDR3 contains 16 residues. Trimming removed 3 bases from V and 8 bases from J; junction bases left unmatched: 11. CDR1 is KGHSH and CDR2 is LQKENI in the germline V gene. The CDR3 spells CASSPRRDRLGEKLFF. As DNA, the CDR3 is TGTGCCAGCTCACCGCGCCGGGACAGGCTGGGAGAAAAACTGTTTTTT.

The rearrangement links TRBV12-3 or TRBV12-4 to TRBJ2-7; D is possibly TRBD1 (6 bases). The CDR3 sequence is 13 residues long. Trimming cost V 5 bases and J 2 bases, with 10 bases left between them. CDR3 amino acids: CASSLTGTYEQYF. For the CDR3, the DNA is TGTGCCAGCAGTCTGACAGGAACCTACGAGCAGTACTTC.

The chain couples TRBV7-8 to TRBJ1-1, with D perhaps TRBD1 (6 bases). The CDR3 consists of 14 residues. The germline V gene encodes CDR1 SGHVS and CDR2 FQNEAQ. V dropped 4 bases and J dropped 4 bases, with 13 bases sitting between them. The CDR3 region has the DNA TGTGCCAGCAGCTCCGGGACAATTACCACTGAAGCTTTCTTT. It encodes CASSSGTITTEAFF.

V usage is TRBV5-8 and J usage is TRBJ2-3; TRBD2 matches at 7 bases. V shed 2 bases and J 3 bases; nucleotides not matched to a gene: 3. This CDR3 is 14 amino acids long. CDR1 and CDR2 from the germline V gene are SGHTS and YDEGEE. The CDR3 reads CASSFQRGTDTQYF. In DNA, the CDR3 is TGTGCCAGCAGCTTCCAGCGGGGTACAGATACGCAGTATTTT.

The genes are TRBV30 and TRBJ1-1; D not certain. V lost 8 bases and J 3 bases, leaving 16 bases between the germline ends. CDR3 length equals 13 residues. Germline loops: CDR1 GTSNPN, CDR2 SVGIG (reference sequence). CDR3 residues: CAGAGEADTEAFF. The CDR3 nucleotides are TGTGCCGGTGCTGGGGAAGCGGACACTGAAGCTTTCTTT.

The chain links TRBV24-1 to TRBJ1-5, with TRBD1 identical over 7 bases. This CDR3 contains 16 residues. Losses at the gene ends were 4 bases for V and 5 bases for J; bases not matched to a gene: 10. Germline values: CDR1 KGHDR, CDR2 SFDVKD. Here the CDR3 DNA reads TGTGCCACCAGTGACGTGACAGGGACTCAGGATCAGCCCCAGCATTTT. This sequence encodes CATSDVTGTQDQPQHF.

This sequence joins TRBV7-2 and TRBJ2-3; possible D gene TRBD2, 6 bases. With 1 base removed from V and 10 bases from J, the gap between germline ends came to 15 bases. CDR1 and CDR2 from the germline V gene are SGHTA and FQGNSA. This CDR3 has 14 residues. CDR3 region: CASSLGLAFAAQYF. For the CDR3, the DNA is TGTGCCAGCAGCTTAGGGCTAGCGTTTGCTGCGCAGTATTTT.

The gene calls are TRBV28 and TRBJ2-3, with D tentatively TRBD2 (5 bases). Looked up from germline, CDR1 is MDHEN and CDR2 is SYDVKM. The CDR3 runs 14 residues. Trimming took 5 bases from V and 1 from J, leaving 10 bases between them. The CDR3 region has the DNA TGTGCCAGCAGTACAGCGGCGGGCACAGATACGCAGTATTTT. It encodes CASSTAAGTDTQYF.

The chain combines TRBV2 with TRBJ1-6, with D perhaps matching TRBD1 (5 bases). This CDR3 region has 16 residues. V was cut by 4 bases and J by 6 bases, with 16 bases left in between. Germline CDR1 is SNHLY and CDR2 is FYNNEI. CDR3 nucleotide sequence: TGTGCCAGCAGTGTGTTCAGGGTGAATACTAATTCACCCCTCCACTTT. This codes for CASSVFRVNTNSPLHF. Drawing the rest from reference TRBV2 and TRBJ1-6, the complete variable domain is EPEVTQTPSHQVTQMGQEVILRCVPISNHLYFYWYRQILGQKVEFLVSFYNNEISEKSEIFDDQFSVERPDGSNFTLKIRSTKLEDSAMYFCASSVFRVNTNSPLHFGNGTRLTVT.

CDR3 nucleotide sequence: TGTGCCAGCAGCTCCTCACAGGGGGAGCTGTTTTTT. Protein: CASSSSQGELFF. The rearrangement links TRBV7-9 to TRBJ2-2; D remains unclear. CDR1 SEHNR and CDR2 FQNEAQ come from the germline V gene (reference sequence). The CDR3 covers 12 residues. With 4 bases removed from V and 8 bases from J, the gap between germline ends came to 8 bases.

The genes are TRBV7-3 and TRBJ2-1; 8 nucleotides align to TRBD2. Germline V gene sequence: CDR1 SGHTA, CDR2 FQGTGA. The CDR3 is made up of 15 amino acids. Germline trimming cut 3 bases from V and 4 bases from J; bases unmatched to any gene: 5. The CDR3 nucleotides read TGTGCCAGCAGCTTCATAGCGGGACTATACAATGAGCAGTTCTTC. Protein product: CASSFIAGLYNEQFF.

The genes are TRBV10-3 and TRBJ1-2; TRBD1 matches 9 bases. The germline CDR1 and CDR2 sequences are ENHRY and SYGVKD. The CDR3 length is 15 residues. V shed 4 bases, J shed 2 bases, and the junction held 5 bases outside the gene matches. CDR3 sequence (DNA): TGTGCCATCAGTGGGACAGGGGTGTTAAACTATGGCTACACCTTC. It yields the protein CAISGTGVLNYGYTF.

This chain links TRBV5-1 with TRBJ1-1; tentative D call: TRBD1 (5 bases). Germline V gives CDR1 SGHRS, CDR2 YFSETQ. The germline V and J ends were trimmed by 3 bases and 10 bases, with 13 bases remaining between them. CDR3 length: 12 residues. The CDR3 is CASSSGLGGAFF. Written as DNA, the CDR3 is TGCGCCAGCAGCTCAGGGCTAGGTGGAGCTTTCTTT.

This sequence joins TRBV7-9 and TRBJ2-7; 9 bases fit TRBD1. Germline V lookup: CDR1 SEHNR, CDR2 FQNEAQ (reference sequence). The trim removed 6 bases at V and 7 bases at J, leaving 16 bases unmatched. This CDR3 is 16 amino acids long. The CDR3 loop is CASSLGHRDRVVEQYF. The CDR3 nucleotides read TGTGCCAGCAGTCTGGGACACCGGGACAGGGTGGTTGAGCAGTACTTC.

V and J are TRBV12-3 or TRBV12-4 and TRBJ1-3; D ambiguous. This CDR3 comprises 12 residues. V was pared by 8 bases and J by 4 bases, with 9 bases between. The CDR3 here is CASHPGGNTIYF. The CDR3 DNA follows: TGTGCCAGCCACCCGGGGGGAAACACCATATATTTT.